This TCR beta chain comes out of a study of T cell repertoires in cytomegalovirus infection. The overall study: Based on public TCR beta signatures, there were indications of CMV infection and of a matching HLA type.

Study-wide results and caveats: Using cumulative public TCR beta family frequency, the authors identified those who carried CMV together with the relevant HLA. Dominating the ex vivo response were TCR beta clonotypes that were CMV-specific and HLA-C-restricted.

CDR1 is SGHTA and CDR2 is FQGNSA in the germline V gene. The V gene lost 2 bases and the J gene lost 6 bases, with 3 bases spanning the gap. The CDR3 length is 11 residues. This clonotype appeared many times. The antigen remains unidentified. TCRdb ran MiXCR on the reads and lists one entry per CDR3 protein. Of fewer than 200,000 distinct CDR3 sequences listed, approximately 14% were seen once; the top ten hold roughly a quarter. The V and J genes are TRBV7-2 and TRBJ2-3; D is ambiguous. The source material was PBMCs. This receptor was taken from a human donor in good health (CMV status not recorded). Some clones in this sample may be carry-over from other donors' samples. The CDR3 loop is CASSLQDTQYF. The CDR3, as DNA: TGTGCCAGCAGCTTACAGGATACGCAGTATTTT.